Reported below is one TCR beta chain. Its recognized antigen is unknown. The record has no base qualities; no much larger clone is one base away. CDR1 and CDR2, looked up from the germline V gene, are SGHDN and FVKESK. Measured from the cysteine to the phenylalanine, the CDR3 is 15 residues long. This entry keeps only the CDR3 DNA: 45 bases, framed from base 1. V is shortened by 1 base, J by 4 bases, and the region joining them spans 12 bases. The data are from a study of long-term antiretroviral therapy in people with HIV (dated by TCRdb to between 2021 and 2023). About the investigation overall: The earliest samples were collected roughly a decade before the 2015 WHO recommendation for immediate ART, at a time when ART was usually postponed until CD4 counts fell. Whether ART initiation and durable HIV suppression were associated with changes in peripheral blood TRB repertoire composition and diversity was tested in a retrospective serial study. A total of 150 to 200 cryopreserved PBMC samples came from around 30 adults with confirmed HIV infection and were collected serially over a mean of approximately 6 years (range 1-12). Among the 25 to 35 participants with HIV, eleven were female. No cross-contamination during QIAcube processing turned up in test extractions that ran a monoclonal T-cell line alongside about 30 polyclonal samples. General study outcomes and caveats: Since PBMC availability was limited, sequencing covered only the TCR beta chain, with no alpha chain pairing. Narrower CDR3 length ranges were observed in HIV repertoires than in controls, and an antigen-experienced repertoire with only a slight naive shift after ART was suggested by the network structure. The samples were dated from about 2004 to 2018, and the ART regimens that were used may be less effective than current ART regimens. A significant increase in TRB diversity was found to be associated with ART initiation, although TRB diversity was observed to remain significantly below that of transplant donor controls even after long-term ART. Unsorted PBMC were profiled instead of sorted CD4+ and CD8+ T cells because pre-ART samples had limited cell numbers. At every time point, the repertoire was dominated by expanded TRB clones first identified before ART initiation, although this dominance fluctuated and, in many PLHIV, declined after ART. No data were available on ART adherence, viral resistance or therapy changes, limiting inferences about post-ART repertoire changes.

Participants were included only if at least one PBMC sample before ART initiation and at least two post-ART samples were available. Every participant with HIV received treatment in the United States of America. Cryopreserved samples of 1-10 million PBMC were thawed and washed before DNA extraction. At the time of the earliest PBMC sample, participants with HIV were aged between about 23 and 54 years. Each participant contributed PBMC samples from 1-4 timepoints before ART initiation and 2-8 timepoints after ART initiation, with a median of 7 samples. For every participant, serial HIV viral load, CD4+ T-cell count, ART history and demographic data were obtained. Using a Qiagen kit on a QIAcube, genomic DNA was extracted from unsorted PBMC, with samples processed in batches of 12. The immunoSEQ hsTCRB v3.0 assay was used at survey level resolution for TRB variable region sequencing. The targeted TRB sequencing depth was 40,000-50,000 T-cell genomes per sample. An Illumina MiSeq with a v3 150-cycle kit was used to sequence the pooled TRB libraries. Turning to the authors' computational methods: Repertoire analysis ran in R within a reproducible Nextflow workflow covering QC, data transformation and analysis. Custom analyses were implemented in LymphoSeq2, an R package for AIRR-Seq data exploration. A few samples yielding fewer than 5000 total TRB sequences were excluded, leaving 188 analyzed HIV repertoires. Among the roughly 200 retained HIV repertoires, some 57 were collected before ART initiation and approximately 130 were collected after ART initiation. Each repertoire was downsampled to 5000 TRB nucleotide sequences, and summary statistics were averaged across 100 downsampling iterations. TRB sequences were retained for analysis only if CDR3 regions of at least seven amino acids were present. A Shannon entropy-derived clonality score and the Gini coefficient were used to measure diversity. In repertoire networks, the top 5000 CDR3 amino acid sequences were linked whenever an edit distance of one separated two sequences. Antigen specificity groups and MHC restriction were predicted for TRB CDR3 amino acid sequences with GLIPH2. To flag known associations with CMV, EBV, HIV or tissue antigens, CDR3 amino acid sequences were compared against VDJdb and McPAS-TCR. Pre-ART, post-ART and control groups were compared with Wilcoxon signed-rank tests and Holm-Bonferroni correction. Sourced from immuneACCESS, this table was stored by TCRdb with only in-frame sequences that have V and J called. A share of the clones is absent; for the studies checked, an unresolved V gene accounts for under half, and the remainder has no known explanation. D and trimming were read from the DNA, whereas the V and J calls and clone size are those reported in that table. The sample table shows about 39,000 clones, and 86% are seen once. Roughly 4% of the sample comes from the top ten.

Recombination joined TRBV14 with TRBJ2-3; perhaps TRBD2 is the D gene, with 5 bases matching. This TCR derives from a woman between 45 and 65 years old with HIV. The sequenced sample was unsorted PBMCs, obtained 1.2 years after starting antiretroviral therapy. The sequenced DNA: TGTGCCAGCAGCCAAGGAACTAGAAAGGCAGATACGCAGTATTTT. Its translation reads: CASSQGTRKADTQYF. The CDR3, completed at both ends by the reference TRBV14 and TRBJ2-3 genes, gives the full variable domain EAGVTQFPSHSVIEKGQTVTLRCDPISGHDNLYWYRRVMGKEIKFLLHFVKESKQDESGMPNNRFLAERTGGTYSTLKVQPAELEDSGVYFCASSQGTRKADTQYFGPGTRLTVL.